The rows below give T cell receptor beta chains drawn from one sample of a study of cytomegalovirus exposure and HLA in healthy donors. This table comes from immunoSEQ multiplex PCR, and its TCRdb copy is limited to in-frame clones, with some not included. This table has 300,000 to 350,000 clones, 88% appearing once. Sample: PBMCs. Receptors were obtained from a man between 25 and 39 years old in good health and CMV-seronegative. Both conserved end residues are part of each CDR3. The order of the fields is clone size, D gene, CDR3 length, V gene, J gene, CDR3 protein, CDR3 DNA. D genes are given only for firm matches. Clone size is stated in some rows and not others, as once, few, many or a class when expanded.

once	TRBD1	15	TRBV4-2	TRBJ2-5	CASSQVGTAQETQYF	TGTGCCAGCAGCCAAGTCGGGACAGCCCAAGAGACCCAGTACTTC
NA	NA	13	TRBV5-1	TRBJ2-7	CASSLTGAYEQYF	TGCGCCAGCAGCTTGACAGGAGCCTACGAGCAGTACTTC
NA	TRBD1	14	TRBV6-1	TRBJ1-2	CASSDRGLDYGYTF	TGTGCCAGCAGTGACAGGGGGCTCGACTATGGCTACACCTTC
NA	TRBD1	13	TRBV30	TRBJ2-7	CAWSEGGRVEQYF	TGTGCCTGGAGTGAAGGGGGCAGGGTAGAGCAGTACTTC
NA	TRBD1	16	TRBV4-3	TRBJ2-7	CASSQGTGTGAYEQYF	TGCGCCAGCAGCCAAGGAACCGGGACAGGGGCGTACGAGCAGTACTTC
once	TRBD1	14	TRBV29-1	TRBJ1-2	CSVFFEDRAYGYTF	TGCAGCGTTTTTTTCGAGGACAGGGCCTATGGCTACACCTTC
NA	TRBD1	17	TRBV6-1	TRBJ1-1	CASSDPGQGLMNTEAFF	TGTGCCAGCAGTGATCCGGGACAGGGACTTATGAACACTGAAGCTTTCTTT
NA	TRBD2	16	TRBV12-5	TRBJ2-3	CASGAPGLALTDTQYF	TGTGCTAGTGGTGCGCCGGGACTAGCACTCACAGATACGCAGTATTTT
NA	NA	16	TRBV6-1	TRBJ1-2	CASSEALRQSNYGYTF	TGTGCCAGCAGTGAAGCCCTGAGACAGAGTAACTATGGCTACACCTTC
NA	TRBD1	15	TRBV5-6	TRBJ1-6	CASSPRQGRNSPLHF	TGTGCCAGCAGCCCAAGACAGGGGAGAAATTCACCCCTCCACTTT
NA	NA	13	TRBV6-6	TRBJ2-7	CASSSQDSAEQYF	TGTGCCAGCAGTTCCCAGGACAGCGCCGAGCAGTACTTC
NA	TRBD1	15	TRBV19	TRBJ1-2	CASSARQGMKPGYTF	TGTGCCAGTAGTGCCAGACAGGGGATGAAGCCGGGCTACACCTTC
NA	TRBD1	17	TRBV7-8	TRBJ1-3	CASSPRTQGAGGNTIYF	TGTGCCAGCAGCCCGAGAACCCAGGGGGCGGGTGGAAACACCATATATTTT
NA	TRBD2	15	TRBV14	TRBJ2-7	CASSGGTRTFSEQYF	TGTGCCAGCAGCGGAGGGACTAGAACTTTCTCCGAGCAGTACTTC
NA	NA	13	TRBV4-1	TRBJ2-7	CASSQERGWEQYF	TGCGCCAGCAGCCAAGAGCGGGGTTGGGAGCAGTACTTC
NA	TRBD2	17	TRBV2	TRBJ2-1	CASSENWLAGEGNEQFF	TGTGCCAGCAGTGAAAACTGGTTAGCGGGGGAGGGGAATGAGCAGTTCTTC
NA	NA	15	TRBV27	TRBJ1-4	CASSPYNLRNEKLFF	TGTGCCAGCAGTCCCTACAATCTGAGGAATGAAAAACTGTTTTTT
NA	TRBD1	16	TRBV6-6	TRBJ1-2	CASNDFEQGAEYGYTF	TGTGCCAGCAACGATTTTGAACAGGGGGCTGAATATGGCTACACCTTC
NA	TRBD1	15	TRBV7-2	TRBJ2-7	CASSSSGTGGAKQYF	TGTGCCAGCAGCTCCTCCGGGACAGGGGGCGCGAAGCAGTACTTC
NA	NA	15	TRBV28	TRBJ1-5	CASSGRTARNQPQHF	TGTGCCAGCAGTGGAAGGACAGCCCGCAATCAGCCCCAGCATTTT
few	TRBD1	15	TRBV5-4	TRBJ2-3	CASSLGGQGSDTQYF	TGTGCCAGCAGCTTGGGGGGACAGGGATCGGATACGCAGTATTTT
NA	NA	13	TRBV5-4	TRBJ2-3	CASSKTGTDTQYF	TGTGCCAGCAGCAAAACAGGGACAGATACGCAGTATTTT
NA	NA	18	TRBV5-1	TRBJ1-1	CASSPTPGGRTLGTEAFF	TGCGCCAGCAGCCCAACTCCGGGGGGACGAACATTGGGGACTGAAGCTTTCTTT
NA	TRBD2	18	TRBV4-2	TRBJ2-7	CASSQERGLAGLSYEQYF	TGTGCCAGCAGCCAAGAGAGGGGACTAGCGGGCCTCTCCTACGAGCAGTACTTC
NA	TRBD1	15	TRBV4-3	TRBJ2-1	CASSHAGQGYNEQFF	TGCGCCAGCAGCCATGCGGGACAGGGCTACAATGAGCAGTTCTTC
NA	NA	14	TRBV7-9	TRBJ2-7	CASSWGDRFHEQYF	TGTGCCAGCAGCTGGGGTGACAGGTTCCACGAGCAGTACTTC
once	TRBD1	15	TRBV7-2	TRBJ1-1	CASSPRQGSNTEAFF	TGTGCCAGCAGCCCCCGACAGGGCTCGAACACTGAAGCTTTCTTT
NA	NA	15	TRBV27	TRBJ2-6	CASSIGVSGANVLTF	TGTGCCAGCAGTATAGGGGTTTCTGGGGCCAACGTCCTGACTTTC
NA	NA	15	TRBV4-3	TRBJ1-3	CASSQDRGTSNTIYF	TGCGCCAGCAGCCAAGACCGCGGGACTTCAAACACCATATATTTT
NA	TRBD2	14	TRBV6-1	TRBJ2-7	CASSRGGGTYEQYF	TGTGCCAGCAGCCGCGGGGGGGGAACCTACGAGCAGTACTTC
NA	TRBD2	15	TRBV7-7	TRBJ2-5	CASSLAPGGRETQYF	TGTGCCAGCAGCTTAGCGCCGGGGGGGCGAGAGACCCAGTACTTC
NA	NA	16	TRBV6-7	TRBJ1-4	CASSYSKVGQSEKLFF	TGTGCCAGCAGTTACTCGAAGGTGGGGCAGAGCGAAAAACTGTTTTTT
once	TRBD1	18	TRBV9	TRBJ1-2	CASSGARRDRGKPYGYTF	TGTGCCAGCAGCGGTGCACGCCGGGACAGGGGAAAACCCTATGGCTACACCTTC
NA	TRBD2	17	TRBV11-2	TRBJ2-4	CASRPGTSGLAKNIQYF	TGTGCCAGCAGACCCGGGACTAGCGGACTAGCCAAAAACATTCAGTACTTC
NA	NA	11	TRBV20-1	TRBJ2-7	CSARDRDEQYF	TGCAGTGCTAGAGATAGAGACGAGCAGTACTTC
NA	TRBD2	15	TRBV6-4	TRBJ2-3	CASATGGGLPDTQYF	TGTGCCAGCGCGACCGGGGGGGGCCTACCAGATACGCAGTATTTT
NA	TRBD2	12	TRBV5-1	TRBJ2-3	CASSLPGTSVDF	TGCGCCAGCAGCTTACCGGGGACTAGCGTGGATTTT
NA	TRBD1	12	TRBV10-1	TRBJ1-1	CASSQEGQEAFF	TGCGCCAGCAGCCAAGAGGGACAGGAAGCTTTCTTT
NA	NA	12	TRBV29-1	TRBJ1-1	CSVQILNTEAFF	TGCAGCGTTCAAATCCTGAACACTGAAGCTTTCTTT
NA	NA	13	TRBV5-4	TRBJ1-1	CASSPGGVTEAFF	TGTGCCAGCAGCCCGGGGGGGGTGACTGAAGCTTTCTTT
NA	TRBD2	15	TRBV19	TRBJ2-7	CASSGAGGDPYEQYF	TGTGCCAGTTCCGGGGCGGGGGGCGATCCCTACGAGCAGTACTTC
NA	NA	16	TRBV5-1	TRBJ1-3	CASSLGRGSSGNTIYF	TGCGCCAGCAGCTTGGGCCGAGGGAGCTCTGGAAACACCATATATTTT
NA	NA	15	TRBV9	TRBJ2-5	CASSVGQGRQETQYF	TGTGCCAGCAGCGTAGGGCAGGGAAGGCAAGAGACCCAGTACTTC
once	NA	14	TRBV2	TRBJ2-5	CASRNPGFVETQYF	TGTGCCAGCAGAAACCCCGGGTTTGTCGAGACCCAGTACTTC
NA	TRBD1	15	TRBV5-4	TRBJ2-7	CASSLPPGQGYEQYF	TGTGCCAGCAGCTTGCCGCCGGGACAGGGGTACGAGCAGTACTTC
NA	TRBD1	16	TRBV15	TRBJ2-1	CATSREDRGLYNEQFF	TGTGCCACCAGCAGAGAAGACAGGGGGCTTTACAATGAGCAGTTCTTC
NA	TRBD1	17	TRBV4-3	TRBJ2-1	CASSQDRTTGGRNEQFF	TGCGCCAGCAGCCAAGATAGAACGACAGGGGGGCGGAATGAGCAGTTCTTC